This is a list of T cell receptor beta chains from one sample in a study of T cell responses to AZD1222 COVID-19 vaccine. Only in-frame clones appear in the TCRdb table, and some are missing; sequencing was by immunoSEQ multiplex PCR. The sample lists around 79,000 clones, about 85% seen once, with about 1.6% in the top ten. The specimen was peripheral blood, collected on day 0 of AZD1222 vaccination. These receptors originate from an adult in good health. CDR3s include the opening cysteine and the closing phenylalanine or tryptophan. D genes are given only for firm matches. A row's size may be missing; if present it is once, few, many or a size class.

clone size	V gene	D gene	J gene	CDR3 length	CDR3 protein	CDR3 DNA
NA	TRBV30	TRBD2	TRBJ2-3	16	CACGFGTRGEWNTQYF	TGTGCCTGCGGATTCGGGACTAGAGGGGAGTGGAATACGCAGTATTTT
NA	TRBV19	NA	TRBJ2-1	17	CASSIDQRMVSYNEQFF	TGTGCCAGTAGTATAGATCAGAGAATGGTCTCCTACAATGAGCAGTTCTTC
NA	TRBV9	TRBD2	TRBJ2-1	15	CASSVLAGLNNEQFF	TGTGCCAGCAGCGTACTAGCGGGATTAAACAATGAGCAGTTCTTC
medium-sized	TRBV19	NA	TRBJ1-2	15	CASSMGPDSLYGYTF	TGTGCCAGTAGTATGGGCCCAGACTCACTCTATGGCTACACCTTC
NA	TRBV18	TRBD1	TRBJ1-5	16	CASSPQGAGGNQPQHF	TGTGCCAGCTCACCTCAGGGGGCCGGGGGCAATCAGCCCCAGCATTTT
NA	TRBV6-2/TRBV6-3	TRBD2	TRBJ2-4	16	CASSYSGRAGANIQYF	TGTGCCAGCAGTTACAGCGGGAGGGCCGGGGCAAACATTCAGTACTTC
once	TRBV18	NA	TRBJ1-6	15	CASSPGGTENSPLHF	TGTGCCAGCTCACCAGGAGGGACGGAAAATTCACCCCTCCACTTT
few	TRBV13	TRBD1	TRBJ1-2	18	CASSSLRPGTGASYGYTF	TGTGCCAGCAGCTCACTAAGACCGGGGACAGGGGCCTCCTATGGCTACACCTTC
NA	TRBV29-1	TRBD1	TRBJ1-2	18	CSVEDTRTGVASNYGYTF	TGCAGCGTTGAAGATACTAGGACAGGGGTTGCCTCTAACTATGGCTACACCTTC
NA	TRBV19	TRBD1	TRBJ1-5	15	CASSDGQGSNQPQHF	TGTGCCAGTAGCGACGGACAGGGAAGCAATCAGCCCCAGCATTTT
few	TRBV6-5	NA	TRBJ2-5	11	CASTLGGTQYF	TGTGCCAGCACCCTAGGAGGGACCCAGTACTTC
once	TRBV12-3/TRBV12-4	NA	TRBJ2-1	13	CASSFLGINEQFF	TGTGCCAGCAGTTTTCTGGGGATCAATGAGCAGTTCTTC
NA	TRBV4-2	NA	TRBJ2-7	15	CASSQDRDISYEQYF	TGTGCCAGCAGCCAAGATCGGGACATCTCCTACGAGCAGTACTTC
NA	TRBV18	NA	TRBJ1-2	15	CASSPQGKAGYGYTF	TGTGCCAGCTCACCACAGGGAAAGGCAGGGTATGGCTACACCTTC
NA	TRBV29-1	NA	TRBJ1-2	11	CSVTGAKGYTF	TGCAGCGTCACGGGTGCTAAGGGCTACACCTTC
once	TRBV20-1	NA	TRBJ2-2	14	CSASGLGQTGELFF	TGCAGTGCTAGTGGCCTAGGACAGACCGGGGAGCTGTTTTTT
NA	TRBV5-1	NA	TRBJ1-1	14	CASSLGPQAPEAFF	TGCGCCAGCAGCTTGGGCCCACAGGCCCCTGAAGCTTTCTTT
NA	TRBV11-2	TRBD2	TRBJ2-7	17	CASSSKGWGGSSYEQYF	TGTGCCAGCAGCTCTAAAGGATGGGGCGGGAGCAGTTACGAGCAGTACTTC
NA	TRBV9	NA	TRBJ1-2	15	CASSANTVYGYGYTF	TGTGCCAGCAGCGCGAACACGGTTTACGGGTATGGCTACACCTTC